This is a list of T cell receptor beta chains from one sample in a study of T-cell reconstitution after alpha-beta-depleted transplantation in children. TCRdb passed the PCR reads through MiXCR, listing each CDR3 protein once. This table holds fewer than 550,000 distinct CDR3 sequences, about an eighth found once. Sequencing used PBMCs, mostly from graft donor cells, obtained 180 days after TCRalphabeta/CD19-depleted stem cell transplant. The receptors shown here come from a female patient aged 2-10 years who had a stem cell transplant for aplastic anemia, so the T cells may come from the graft donor. The CDR3 runs from the conserved cysteine through the conserved F or W. Fields, in order: D gene, CDR3 length, J gene, clone size, V gene, CDR3 protein, CDR3 DNA. A D gene is named only where the DNA matches it firmly. The size field is filled for only some rows; it gives once, few, many or a size class.

TRBD2 17 TRBJ2-5 - TRBV6-2/TRBV6-3 CASKRTSGGPYQETQYF TGTGCCAGCAAACGGACTAGCGGAGGCCCGTACCAAGAGACCCAGTACTTC
TRBD2 18 TRBJ2-2 few TRBV4-1 CASSSRTSGIGETGELFF TGCGCCAGCAGCTCCAGGACTAGCGGGATCGGGGAAACCGGGGAGCTGTTTTTT
TRBD1 17 TRBJ2-7 few TRBV5-1 CASSFYSDRGSAYEQYF TGCGCCAGCAGCTTCTACTCCGACAGGGGGTCAGCCTACGAGCAGTACTTC
- 15 TRBJ2-1 few TRBV29-1 CSVAIATVSYNEQFF TGCAGCGTGGCGATAGCGACCGTCTCCTACAATGAGCAGTTCTTC
- 16 TRBJ2-7 few TRBV19 CASRASSSSGLYEQYF TGTGCATCCCGGGCTTCATCATCGAGCGGACTCTACGAGCAGTACTTC
- 11 TRBJ1-2 - TRBV15 CATSRDRFVTF TGTGCCACCAGCAGAGACCGATTCGTCACCTTC
- 15 TRBJ1-5 - TRBV3-1 CASSQGGIGNQPQHF TGTGCCAGCAGCCAAGGGGGCATCGGCAATCAGCCCCAGCATTTT
- 13 TRBJ1-1 - TRBV7-3 CASSLTLTTEAFF TGTGCCAGCAGCTTAACGTTAACCACTGAAGCTTTCTTT
- 13 TRBJ1-1 - TRBV18 CASSPISGAGAFF TGTGCCAGCTCACCAATTAGCGGGGCGGGAGCTTTCTTT
- 13 TRBJ1-1 few TRBV3-1 CASTQGSLGGAFF TGTGCCAGCACCCAAGGTTCCTTGGGCGGGGCTTTCTTT
- 14 TRBJ2-7 few TRBV4-3 CASSQAGLGFEQYF TGCGCCAGCAGCCAAGCCGGGTTGGGTTTCGAGCAGTACTTC
- 17 TRBJ2-3 few TRBV4-2 CASSQDPLGEGTDTQYF TGTGCCAGCAGCCAAGATCCTCTAGGGGAAGGCACAGATACGCAGTATTTT
TRBD2 14 TRBJ2-7 few TRBV10-2 CASSDSREDYEQYF TGCGCCAGCAGTGACTCGCGGGAGGACTACGAGCAGTACTTC
- 13 TRBJ1-2 - TRBV28 CASSSFSHYGYTF TGTGCCAGCAGCTCCTTCAGCCACTATGGCTACACCTTC
- 18 TRBJ1-5 few TRBV2 CASNFRDGGIQGSQPQHF TGTGCCAGCAACTTCCGGGACGGTGGAATTCAAGGTAGTCAGCCCCAGCATTTT
- 15 TRBJ1-5 - TRBV20-1 CSAHASDSGNQPQHF TGCAGTGCCCACGCGTCGGACAGCGGCAATCAGCCCCAGCATTTT
- 16 TRBJ2-3 few TRBV28 CASRPVPTGSTDTQYF TGTGCCAGCAGGCCCGTTCCCACGGGGAGCACAGATACGCAGTATTTT
- 17 TRBJ2-3 - TRBV14 CASSQDGEFTGTDTQYF TGTGCCAGCAGCCAAGATGGGGAGTTCACCGGCACAGATACGCAGTATTTT
- 16 TRBJ1-4 few TRBV20-1 CSARSLQWRGVEKLFF TGCAGTGCTAGGAGCCTTCAGTGGCGGGGAGTTGAAAAACTGTTTTTT
TRBD1 17 TRBJ1-2 few TRBV7-2 CASSLVDRGMVNYGYTF TGTGCCAGCAGCTTAGTGGACAGGGGGATGGTTAACTATGGCTACACCTTC
TRBD1 13 TRBJ2-5 - TRBV20-1 CSASPGQGETQYF TGCAGTGCTAGTCCGGGACAGGGGGAGACCCAGTACTTC
- 14 TRBJ1-2 many TRBV20-1 CSARESYHRYGYTF TGCAGTGCTAGAGAATCGTACCACCGCTATGGCTACACCTTC
- 17 TRBJ2-1 many TRBV7-2 CASSRSLQRYSYNEQFF TGTGCCAGCAGCCGAAGCCTCCAGCGGTACTCCTACAATGAGCAGTTCTTC
- 13 TRBJ2-3 many TRBV5-1 CASSGAYTDTQYF TGCGCCAGCAGCGGTGCATACACAGATACGCAGTATTTT
- 14 TRBJ2-1 - TRBV5-1 CASSSGDPYNEQFF TGCGCCAGCAGCTCGGGGGACCCCTACAATGAGCAGTTCTTC